Included here is one T cell receptor beta chain sequence, with context. Reprocessing the 5' RACE reads, TCRdb reports a single entry for every CDR3 protein and omits DNA. The sample table sets out 150,000 to 200,000 distinct CDR3 sequences. CDR1 and CDR2 (germline): MDHEN, SYDVKM. CDR3 length equals 16 residues. This sample is drawn from a study of monozygotic twins with inflammatory bowel disease. This TCR was recovered from a human donor with ulcerative colitis or Crohn's disease, or a healthy co-twin of an affected twin (not recorded which). The specimen sequenced was blood. The chain carries TRBV28 and TRBJ2-5; lacking DNA, the TRBD2 call made by TCRdb goes unchecked. CDR3 amino acids: CASRTGGGGYQETQYF.